Given below is one TCR beta chain in context. This record belongs to a study of radiotherapy plus CTLA-4 blockade in lung cancer. Sequenced by immunoSEQ multiplex PCR; TCRdb stores in-frame clones only, minus some. The sample lists about 98,000 clones, more than 75% seen once, with around 3.7% in the top ten. The CDR3 extends over 14 amino acids. Trimming left V 1 base short and J 6 bases short, with 12 bases between. Germline values: CDR1 SGHTA, CDR2 FQGTGA. This receptor was taken from a human donor with non-small cell lung cancer who had a partial response to radiotherapy plus ipilimumab. The V gene is TRBV7-3, the J gene TRBJ1-1, with D hard to call. The sample here was peripheral blood, taken from a patient treated with radiotherapy plus ipilimumab. The DNA of the CDR3 is TGTGCCAGCAGCTTAAGCGGGTCTGGGGCTGAAGCTTTCTTT. Its translation: CASSLSGSGAEAFF.